Following are 22 T cell receptor beta chains from one sample sequenced in a study of CD8+ T cells in alopecia areata. The sequencing template was cDNA reverse transcribed from extracted RNA. Generated by immunoSEQ multiplex PCR, the TCRdb table keeps only in-frame clones and is missing some. The sample includes 98,000 or so clones, under 65% of them seen just once. Sequenced material: NKG2D-low CD8+ T cells sorted from blood. These receptors were collected from a human donor with alopecia areata.

Comments on this clone: This same CDR3 is encoded by further DNA sequences in the sample. The chain carries TRBV2 and TRBJ2-7, with D perhaps TRBD1 or TRBD2 (5 bases each). This CDR3 is 13 amino acids long. Germline loops: CDR1 SNHLY, CDR2 FYNNEI. Trimming took off 8 bases at V and 1 base at J, with 12 bases between the two ends. CDR3 sequence: CASSLGPSYEQYF. DNA for the CDR3: TGTGCCAGCTCATTGGGACCGTCCTACGAGCAGTACTTC.

This clone was seen only once. This chain connects TRBV9 to TRBJ2-5, with 9 bases that match TRBD1. V shed 0 bases, J shed 5 bases, and the junction held 5 bases outside the gene matches. The CDR3 has 15 residues. CDR1 is SGDLS, CDR2 YYNGEE, per germline. The CDR3 sequence is CASSVGGGTGETQYF. CDR3 in DNA: TGTGCCAGCAGCGTAGGCGGTGGGACAGGGGAGACCCAGTACTTC.

This chain links TRBV5-4 with TRBJ2-1, with 15 bases matching TRBD2. The V gene end was trimmed by 4 bases and the J gene end by 1 base; junction bases not matched to a gene: 6. The CDR3 covers 18 residues. Looked up from germline, CDR1 is SGHNT and CDR2 is YYREEE (reference sequence). The CDR3 loop reads CASSPRTSGRGSYNEQFF. The CDR3 nucleotides read TGTGCCAGCAGCCCTCGGACTAGCGGGAGGGGTTCCTACAATGAGCAGTTCTTC.

The chain has TRBV7-9 and TRBJ2-2; D might be TRBD1 (6 bases). Germline CDR1 is SEHNR and CDR2 is FQNEAQ (reference sequence). There are 17 residues in the CDR3. Trimming removed 4 bases from V and 6 bases from J, with 21 bases in between. This CDR3 is CASSSYKNTGSAGELFF. CDR3 DNA: TGTGCCAGCAGCTCCTACAAGAATACAGGGTCCGCCGGGGAGCTGTTTTTT.

The chain couples TRBV5-6 to TRBJ2-3; TRBD2 matches 9 bases. The ends lost 0 bases at V and 4 bases at J; junction bases unmatched: 12. The germline V gene encodes CDR1 SGHDT and CDR2 YYEEEE. The CDR3 contains 18 residues. The CDR3, as DNA: TGTGCCAGCAGCTTGGGGCTAGCGGGATTCAGGGTAGCAGATACGCAGTATTTT. This encodes CASSLGLAGFRVADTQYF.

There are a few counts of this clone. The rearrangement uses TRBV9 and TRBJ1-1; no reliable D call. Germline values: CDR1 SGDLS, CDR2 YYNGEE. The CDR3 spans 14 residues. V was trimmed by 0 bases and J by 6 bases, leaving 12 bases between them. CDR3 sequence: CASSVVSSVAEAFF. The CDR3 DNA reads as TGTGCCAGCAGCGTAGTGTCCTCCGTCGCTGAAGCTTTCTTT.

This clone was picked up a small number of times. J is TRBJ1-1 and V is TRBV6-6; TRBD1 is a possible D gene (5 bases). With 7 bases removed from V and 1 base from J, the gap between germline ends came to 10 bases. The CDR3 length is 13 residues. Germline V gene data show CDR1 as MNHNY and CDR2 as SVGAGI (reference sequence). The CDR3 nucleotides read TGTGCCAGCAAATCAGACAGGAACACTGAAGCTTTCTTT. It yields the protein CASKSDRNTEAFF.

The chain recombines TRBV5-1 with TRBJ2-2; perhaps D is TRBD1 or TRBD2 (6 bases each). Germline values: CDR1 SGHRS, CDR2 YFSETQ. The CDR3 runs to 16 residues. The V and J ends lost 4 bases and 7 bases respectively, with 20 bases between them. CDR3: CASSPRRGTSSGELFF. DNA for the CDR3: TGCGCCAGCAGCCCCCGGAGGGGGACAAGCAGCGGGGAGCTGTTTTTT.

The chain has TRBV9 and TRBJ2-3, with D unclear. CDR3 size: 12 residues. Looked up from germline, CDR1 is SGDLS and CDR2 is YYNGEE. Trimming removed 0 bases at V and 5 bases at J, with 4 bases between. CDR3: CASSVVEDTQYF. The CDR3 DNA reads as TGTGCCAGCAGCGTAGTCGAAGATACGCAGTATTTT.

This chain connects TRBV27 to TRBJ2-7, with TRBD2 matching 13 bases. The ends lost 2 bases at V and 5 bases at J; junction bases unmatched: 3. The CDR3 is 15 amino acids. Germline V gives CDR1 MNHEY, CDR2 SMNVEV (reference sequence). CDR3 DNA sequence: TGTGCCAGCAGTTTACGGACTAGCGGGAGTAACGAGCAGTACTTC. Translation gives CASSLRTSGSNEQYF.

This chain links TRBV11-2 with TRBJ2-5; D gene ambiguous. With 7 bases removed from V and 3 bases from J, the gap between germline ends came to 6 bases. The CDR3 is made up of 11 amino acids. Germline assignment: CDR1 SGHAT and CDR2 FQNNGV. CDR3 in DNA: TGTGCCAGCACGGCGGAAGAGACCCAGTACTTC. This codes for CASTAEETQYF.

In its sample, this clone was seen a few times. V gene TRBV4-1 combines with J gene TRBJ2-7; 7 bases are a match to TRBD1. In germline, CDR1 is MGHRA, CDR2 YSYEKL. This CDR3 is 15 amino acids long. Losses at the gene ends were 1 base for V and 5 bases for J; bases not matched to a gene: 8. CDR3 amino acids: CASSQGRGGANEQYF. The CDR3 nucleotides read TGCGCCAGCAGCCAAGGAAGAGGGGGCGCCAACGAGCAGTACTTC.

The chain is built from TRBV6-4 and TRBJ2-1, with a weak D call TRBD1 (5 bases). The V gene's germline CDR1 is MRHNA and CDR2 SNTAGT. CDR3 size: 14 residues. V lost 3 bases to trimming and J lost 5 bases, with 11 bases between them. The CDR3 DNA follows: TGTGCCAGCAGTGAACAGGCGATGGACAATGAGCAGTTCTTC. The encoded protein is CASSEQAMDNEQFF.

This chain links TRBV5-1 with TRBJ2-4, with D perhaps matching TRBD2 (6 bases). Looked up from germline, CDR1 is SGHRS and CDR2 is YFSETQ. This CDR3 is built from 18 residues. The germline V and J ends were trimmed by 3 bases and 1 base, with 20 bases remaining between them. For the CDR3, the DNA is TGCGCCAGCAGCTCGATTTCTGGAGGGACGGGGGCCAAAAACATTCAGTACTTC. Translation: CASSSISGGTGAKNIQYF.

The rearrangement uses TRBV6-6 and TRBJ1-3; D possibly corresponds to TRBD1 (6 bases). Germline V gives CDR1 MNHNY, CDR2 SVGAGI (reference sequence). The V gene lost 6 bases and the J gene lost 0 bases, with 12 bases spanning the gap. The CDR3 loop spans 15 amino acids. The CDR3 DNA is TGTGCCAGCAGCCCAGGACAGCACTCTGGAAACACCATATATTTT. It translates to CASSPGQHSGNTIYF.

V and J are TRBV28 and TRBJ2-4, with D unclear. Trimming pared 6 bases from V and 8 bases from J, leaving 17 bases between. In germline, CDR1 is MDHEN, CDR2 SYDVKM. The CDR3 contains 14 residues. Here the CDR3 reads CASRPVLGVDIQYF. CDR3 DNA sequence: TGTGCCAGCAGGCCTGTTCTTGGCGTTGACATTCAGTACTTC.

A few counts support this clone. This chain connects TRBV5-1 to TRBJ2-7; D is possibly TRBD2 (6 bases). Deletions cut 2 bases from V and 6 bases from J, with 15 bases between. The germline V gene encodes CDR1 SGHRS and CDR2 YFSETQ. This CDR3 spans 14 amino acids. Here the CDR3 reads CASSFGGWSGEQYF. DNA for the CDR3: TGCGCCAGCAGCTTCGGGGGATGGTCGGGCGAGCAGTACTTC.

This clone was counted once. The chain combines TRBV9 with TRBJ2-5; 7 nucleotides line up with TRBD1. This CDR3 has 14 amino acids. Germline trimming cut 4 bases from V and 3 bases from J; bases unmatched to any gene: 6. Germline CDR1 reads SGDLS; CDR2 reads YYNGEE. CDR3 sequence reads: CASSPGTAEETQYF. As DNA, the CDR3 is TGTGCCAGCAGCCCTGGGACAGCCGAAGAGACCCAGTACTTC.

This clone was detected once. This chain connects TRBV5-1 to TRBJ1-1; D call uncertain. The ends were cut back, 4 bases at V and 1 base at J, with 8 bases in the middle. CDR3 length: 13 residues. In germline, CDR1 is SGHRS, CDR2 YFSETQ. The CDR3 region has the DNA TGCGCCAGCAGCAGGAATACGAACACTGAAGCTTTCTTT. Protein product: CASSRNTNTEAFF.

This clone has just a few counts. The CDR3 loop reads CASSTQGYNEQFF. CDR3 nucleotides: TGCGCCAGCAGCACCCAGGGATACAATGAGCAGTTCTTC. The chain links TRBV5-1 to TRBJ2-1; maybe TRBD1 (5 bases). The V gene's germline CDR1 is SGHRS and CDR2 YFSETQ. Between the trimmed V and J ends, which lost 4 bases and 4 bases, there was a span of 9 bases. CDR3 size: 13 residues.

This chain connects TRBV19 to TRBJ1-2; D not certain. Deletions cut 5 bases from V and 5 bases from J, with 9 bases between. Germline V gene lookup returns CDR1 LNHDA and CDR2 SQIVND (reference sequence). The CDR3 length is 12 residues. In DNA form, the CDR3 reads TGTGCCAGTAGTCCTGGCTCGTATGGCTACACCTTC. Amino acid sequence: CASSPGSYGYTF.

The chain employs TRBV5-1 and TRBJ2-1; TRBD2 might be the D (5 bases). CDR1 and CDR2 (germline): SGHRS, YFSETQ. The CDR3 runs to 13 residues. The ends were cut back, 3 bases at V and 5 bases at J, with 9 bases in the middle. The CDR3 DNA reads TGCGCCAGCAGCTCTGGACTGAACAATGAGCAGTTCTTC. Translated, it gives CASSSGLNNEQFF.